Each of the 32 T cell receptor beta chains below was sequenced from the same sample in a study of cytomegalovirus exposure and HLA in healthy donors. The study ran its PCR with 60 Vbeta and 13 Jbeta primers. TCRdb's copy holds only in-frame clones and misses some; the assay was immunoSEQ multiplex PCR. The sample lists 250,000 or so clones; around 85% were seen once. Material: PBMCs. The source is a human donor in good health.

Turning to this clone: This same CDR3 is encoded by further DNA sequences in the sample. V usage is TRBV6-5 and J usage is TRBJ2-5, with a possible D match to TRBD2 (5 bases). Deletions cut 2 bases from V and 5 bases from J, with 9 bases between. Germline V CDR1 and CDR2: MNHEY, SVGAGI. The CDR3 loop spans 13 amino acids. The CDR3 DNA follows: TGTGCCAGCAGTTACGTAGGCGGGGAGACCCAGTACTTC. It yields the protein CASSYVGGETQYF.

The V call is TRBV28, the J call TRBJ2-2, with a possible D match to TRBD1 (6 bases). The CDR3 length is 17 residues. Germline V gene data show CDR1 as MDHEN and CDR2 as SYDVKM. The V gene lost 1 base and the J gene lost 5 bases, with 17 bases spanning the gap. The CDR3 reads CASSLFYRAERTGELFF. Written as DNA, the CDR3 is TGTGCCAGCAGTTTATTTTACAGGGCGGAACGAACCGGGGAGCTGTTTTTT.

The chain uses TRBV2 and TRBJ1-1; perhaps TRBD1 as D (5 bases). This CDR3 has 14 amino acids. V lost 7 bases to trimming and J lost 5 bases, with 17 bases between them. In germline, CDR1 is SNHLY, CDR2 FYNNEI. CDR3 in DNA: TGTGCCAGCACCCCCACCGGGGGTGGGACTGAAGCTTTCTTT. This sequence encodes CASTPTGGGTEAFF.

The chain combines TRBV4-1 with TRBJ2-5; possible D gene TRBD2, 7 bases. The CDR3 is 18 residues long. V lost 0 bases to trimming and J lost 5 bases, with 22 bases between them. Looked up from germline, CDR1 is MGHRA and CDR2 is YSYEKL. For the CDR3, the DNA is TGCGCCAGCAGCCAAGAGAATGGGGGCTACTCCGGGAGGGAGACCCAGTACTTC. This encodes CASSQENGGYSGRETQYF.

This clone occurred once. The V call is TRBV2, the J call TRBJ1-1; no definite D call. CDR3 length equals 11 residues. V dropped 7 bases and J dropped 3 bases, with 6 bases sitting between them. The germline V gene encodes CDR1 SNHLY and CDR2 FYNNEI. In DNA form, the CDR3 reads TGTGCCAGCATTACGGACACTGAAGCTTTCTTT. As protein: CASITDTEAFF. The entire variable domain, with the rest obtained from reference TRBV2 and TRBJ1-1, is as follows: EPEVTQTPSHQVTQMGQEVILRCVPISNHLYFYWYRQILGQKVEFLVSFYNNEISEKSEIFDDQFSVERPDGSNFTLKIRSTKLEDSAMYFCASITDTEAFFGQGTRLTVV.

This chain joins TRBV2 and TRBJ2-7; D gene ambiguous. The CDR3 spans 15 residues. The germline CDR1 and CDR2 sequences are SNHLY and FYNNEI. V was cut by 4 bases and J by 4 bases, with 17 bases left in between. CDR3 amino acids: CASSAEVTPRYEQYF. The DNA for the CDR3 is TGTGCCAGCAGTGCTGAGGTCACACCCAGATACGAGCAGTACTTC.

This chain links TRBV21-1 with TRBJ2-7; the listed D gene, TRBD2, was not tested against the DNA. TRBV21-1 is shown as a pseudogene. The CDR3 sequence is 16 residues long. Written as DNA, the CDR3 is TGTGCCAGCAGCGGAAAGACTAGCGGGATTCTCTACGAGCAGTACTTC. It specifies CASSGKTSGILYEQYF.

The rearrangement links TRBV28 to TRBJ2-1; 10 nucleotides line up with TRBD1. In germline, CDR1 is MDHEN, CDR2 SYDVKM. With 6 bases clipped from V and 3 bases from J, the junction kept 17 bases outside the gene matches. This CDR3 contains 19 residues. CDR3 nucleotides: TGTGCCAGCAGCACGACAGGGGGCGCATCTAGTTCGATCTACAATGAGCAGTTCTTC. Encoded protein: CASSTTGGASSSIYNEQFF. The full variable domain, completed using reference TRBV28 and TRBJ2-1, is DVKVTQSSRYLVKRTGEKVFLECVQDMDHENMFWYRQDPGLGLRLIYFSYDVKMKEKGDIPEGYSVSREKKERFSLILESASTNQTSMYLCASSTTGGASSSIYNEQFFGPGTRLTVL.

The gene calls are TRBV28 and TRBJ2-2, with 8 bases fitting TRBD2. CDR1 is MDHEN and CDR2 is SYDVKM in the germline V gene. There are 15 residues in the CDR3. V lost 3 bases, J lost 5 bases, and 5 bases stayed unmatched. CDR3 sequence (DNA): TGTGCCAGCAGTTTCGGGGGGGAGATGACCGGGGAGCTGTTTTTT. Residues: CASSFGGEMTGELFF. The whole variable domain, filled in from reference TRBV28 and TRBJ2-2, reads DVKVTQSSRYLVKRTGEKVFLECVQDMDHENMFWYRQDPGLGLRLIYFSYDVKMKEKGDIPEGYSVSREKKERFSLILESASTNQTSMYLCASSFGGEMTGELFFGEGSRLTVL.

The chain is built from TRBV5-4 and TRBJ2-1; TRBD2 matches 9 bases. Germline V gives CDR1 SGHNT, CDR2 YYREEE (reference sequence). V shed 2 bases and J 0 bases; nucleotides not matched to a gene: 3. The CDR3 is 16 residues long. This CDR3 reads CASSLAGGLSYNEQFF. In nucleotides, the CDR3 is TGTGCCAGCAGCTTAGCGGGAGGCCTCTCCTACAATGAGCAGTTCTTC.

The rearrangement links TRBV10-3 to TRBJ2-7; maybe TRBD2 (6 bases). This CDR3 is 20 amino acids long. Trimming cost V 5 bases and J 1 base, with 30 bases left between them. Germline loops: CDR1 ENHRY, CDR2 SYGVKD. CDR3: CAISPRAPTVVAERSYEQYF. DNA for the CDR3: TGTGCCATCAGTCCCCGCGCCCCGACAGTTGTAGCGGAACGGTCCTACGAGCAGTACTTC.

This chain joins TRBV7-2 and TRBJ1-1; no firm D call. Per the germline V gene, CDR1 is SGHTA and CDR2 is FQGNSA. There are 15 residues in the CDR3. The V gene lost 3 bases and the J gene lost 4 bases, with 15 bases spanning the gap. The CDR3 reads CASSFPPRGSTEAFF. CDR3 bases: TGTGCCAGCAGCTTCCCGCCACGGGGTTCCACTGAAGCTTTCTTT.

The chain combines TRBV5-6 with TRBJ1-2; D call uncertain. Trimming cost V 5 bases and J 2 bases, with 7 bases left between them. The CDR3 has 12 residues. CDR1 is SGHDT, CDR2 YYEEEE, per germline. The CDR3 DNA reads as TGTGCCAGCAGTTCGGTAAACTATGGCTACACCTTC. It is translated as CASSSVNYGYTF.

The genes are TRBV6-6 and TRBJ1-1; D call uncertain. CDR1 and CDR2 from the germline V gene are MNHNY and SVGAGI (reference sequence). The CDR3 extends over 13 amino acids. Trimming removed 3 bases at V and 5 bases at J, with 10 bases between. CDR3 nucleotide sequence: TGTGCCAGCAGTTATCGGGGAAAAACTGAAGCTTTCTTT. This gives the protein CASSYRGKTEAFF.

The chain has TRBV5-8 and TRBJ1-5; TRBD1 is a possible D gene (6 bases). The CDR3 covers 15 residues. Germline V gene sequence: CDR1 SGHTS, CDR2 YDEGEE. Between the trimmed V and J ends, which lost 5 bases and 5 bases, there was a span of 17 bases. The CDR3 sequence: CASRGVQGIYQPQHF. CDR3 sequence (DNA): TGTGCCAGCAGAGGGGTGCAGGGGATATATCAGCCCCAGCATTTT.

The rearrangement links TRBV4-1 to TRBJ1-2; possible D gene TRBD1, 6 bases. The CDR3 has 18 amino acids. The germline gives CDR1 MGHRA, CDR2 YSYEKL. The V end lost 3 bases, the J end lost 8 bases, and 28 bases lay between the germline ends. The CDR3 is CASSHVGQKTGILDGYTF. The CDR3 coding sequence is TGCGCCAGCAGCCATGTGGGCCAGAAAACAGGGATTCTCGACGGCTACACCTTC.

Here the CDR3 DNA reads TGCGCCAGCAGCCAAGATCTCGGCAGGGACACTGAAGCTTTCTTT. Amino acid sequence: CASSQDLGRDTEAFF. V is TRBV4-3 and J is TRBJ1-1; D is perhaps TRBD1 (5 bases). The germline V gene encodes CDR1 LGHNA and CDR2 YSLEER. The germline V and J ends were trimmed by 0 bases and 3 bases, with 11 bases remaining between them. The CDR3 covers 15 residues.

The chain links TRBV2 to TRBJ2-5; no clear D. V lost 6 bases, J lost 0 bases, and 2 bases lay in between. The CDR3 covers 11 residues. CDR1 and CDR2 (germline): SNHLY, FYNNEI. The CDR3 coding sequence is TGTGCCAGCAGCTACCAAGAGACCCAGTACTTC. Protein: CASSYQETQYF.

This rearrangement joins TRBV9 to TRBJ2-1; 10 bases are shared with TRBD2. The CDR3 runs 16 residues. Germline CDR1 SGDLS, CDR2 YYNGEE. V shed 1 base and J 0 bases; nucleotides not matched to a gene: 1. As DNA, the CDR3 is TGTGCCAGCAGCGTAAGACTAGCGGGCTCCTACAATGAGCAGTTCTTC. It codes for CASSVRLAGSYNEQFF.

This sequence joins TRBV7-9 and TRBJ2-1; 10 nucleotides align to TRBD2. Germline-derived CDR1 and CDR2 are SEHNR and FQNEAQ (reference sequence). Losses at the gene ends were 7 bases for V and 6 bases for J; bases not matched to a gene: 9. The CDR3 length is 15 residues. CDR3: CASTASGSFLNEQFF. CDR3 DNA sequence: TGTGCCAGCACCGCTAGCGGGAGCTTCCTCAATGAGCAGTTCTTC.

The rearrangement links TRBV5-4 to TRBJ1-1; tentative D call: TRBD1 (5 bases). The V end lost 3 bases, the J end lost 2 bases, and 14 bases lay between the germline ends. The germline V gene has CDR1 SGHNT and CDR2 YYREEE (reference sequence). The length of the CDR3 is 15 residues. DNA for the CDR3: TGTGCCAGCAGCTCAGCGGGGCAGTTAAACACTGAAGCTTTCTTT. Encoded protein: CASSSAGQLNTEAFF. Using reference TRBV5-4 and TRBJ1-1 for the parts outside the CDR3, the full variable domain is ETGVTQSPTHLIKTRGQQVTLRCSSQSGHNTVSWYQQALGQGPQFIFQYYREEENGRGNFPPRFSGLQFPNYSSELNVNALELDDSALYLCASSSAGQLNTEAFFGQGTRLTVV.

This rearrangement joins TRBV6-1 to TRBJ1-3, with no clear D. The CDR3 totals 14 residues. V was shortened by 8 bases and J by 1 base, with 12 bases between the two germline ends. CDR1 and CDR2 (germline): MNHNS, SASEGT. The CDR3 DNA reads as TGTGCCAGCTCCACGGAGTTTTCTGGAAACACCATATATTTT. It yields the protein CASSTEFSGNTIYF.

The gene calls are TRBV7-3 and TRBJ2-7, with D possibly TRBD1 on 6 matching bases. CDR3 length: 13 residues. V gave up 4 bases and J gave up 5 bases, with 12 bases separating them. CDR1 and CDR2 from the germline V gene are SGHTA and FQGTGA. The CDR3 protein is CASSSKYRDEQYF. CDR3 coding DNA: TGTGCCAGCAGCTCCAAATACAGGGACGAGCAGTACTTC.

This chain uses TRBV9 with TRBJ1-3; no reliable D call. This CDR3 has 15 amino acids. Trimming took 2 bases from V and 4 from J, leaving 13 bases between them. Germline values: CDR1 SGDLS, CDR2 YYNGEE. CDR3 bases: TGTGCCAGCAGCGTTGAGGGTCTAAGAGGAAACACCATATATTTT. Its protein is CASSVEGLRGNTIYF.

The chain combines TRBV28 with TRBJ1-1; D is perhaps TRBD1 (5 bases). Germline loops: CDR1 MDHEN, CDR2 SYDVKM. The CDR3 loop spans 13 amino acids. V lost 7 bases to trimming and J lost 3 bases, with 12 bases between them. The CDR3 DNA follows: TGTGCCAGCATCCTAGGGGCGGACACTGAAGCTTTCTTT. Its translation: CASILGADTEAFF.

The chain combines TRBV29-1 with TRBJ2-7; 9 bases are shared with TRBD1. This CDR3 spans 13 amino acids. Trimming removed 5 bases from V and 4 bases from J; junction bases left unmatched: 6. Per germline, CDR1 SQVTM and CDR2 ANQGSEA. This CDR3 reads CSVSTGGLYEQYF. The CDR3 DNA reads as TGCAGCGTTTCGACAGGGGGTTTATACGAGCAGTACTTC.

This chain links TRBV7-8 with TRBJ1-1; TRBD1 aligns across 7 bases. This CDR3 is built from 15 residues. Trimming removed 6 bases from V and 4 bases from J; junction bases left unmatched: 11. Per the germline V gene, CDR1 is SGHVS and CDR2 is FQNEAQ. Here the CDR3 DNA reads TGTGCCAGCAGGACGGGGACAGCTTATGGCACTGAAGCTTTCTTT. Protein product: CASRTGTAYGTEAFF.

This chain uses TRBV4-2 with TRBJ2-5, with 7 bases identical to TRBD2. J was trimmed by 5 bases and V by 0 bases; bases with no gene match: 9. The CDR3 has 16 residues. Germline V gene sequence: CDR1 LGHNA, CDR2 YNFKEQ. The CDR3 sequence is CASSQDLGGSGETQYF. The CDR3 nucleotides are TGTGCCAGCAGCCAAGATTTGGGCGGGAGTGGGGAGACCCAGTACTTC.

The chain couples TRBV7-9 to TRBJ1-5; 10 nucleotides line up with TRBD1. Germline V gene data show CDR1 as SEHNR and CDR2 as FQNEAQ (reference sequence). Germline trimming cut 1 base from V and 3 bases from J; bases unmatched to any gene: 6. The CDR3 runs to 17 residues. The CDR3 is CASSLVGGTGDNQPQHF. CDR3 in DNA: TGTGCCAGCAGCTTAGTAGGGGGGACAGGGGACAATCAGCCCCAGCATTTT.

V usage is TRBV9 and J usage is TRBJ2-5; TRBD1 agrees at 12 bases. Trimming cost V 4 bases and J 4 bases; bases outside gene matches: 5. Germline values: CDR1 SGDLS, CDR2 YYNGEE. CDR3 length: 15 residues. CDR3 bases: TGTGCCAGCAGCCCCGGGGACAGGGGGCGAGAGACCCAGTACTTC. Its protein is CASSPGDRGRETQYF.

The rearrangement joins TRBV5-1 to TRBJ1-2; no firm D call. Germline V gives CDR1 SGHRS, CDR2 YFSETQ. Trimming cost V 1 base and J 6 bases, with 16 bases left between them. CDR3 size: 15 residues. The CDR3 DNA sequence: TGCGCCAGCAGCTTGCCGAACAGACCTTATGATGGCTACACCTTC. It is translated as CASSLPNRPYDGYTF.

DNA of the CDR3: TGCAGTGCTAAAGGGGATGGCTACACCTTC. Translation: CSAKGDGYTF. This chain links TRBV20-1 with TRBJ1-2, with D perhaps matching TRBD1 (5 bases). CDR1 is DFQATT and CDR2 is SNEGSKA in the germline V gene (reference sequence). With 4 bases removed from V and 6 bases from J, the gap between germline ends came to 6 bases. This CDR3 has 10 residues.